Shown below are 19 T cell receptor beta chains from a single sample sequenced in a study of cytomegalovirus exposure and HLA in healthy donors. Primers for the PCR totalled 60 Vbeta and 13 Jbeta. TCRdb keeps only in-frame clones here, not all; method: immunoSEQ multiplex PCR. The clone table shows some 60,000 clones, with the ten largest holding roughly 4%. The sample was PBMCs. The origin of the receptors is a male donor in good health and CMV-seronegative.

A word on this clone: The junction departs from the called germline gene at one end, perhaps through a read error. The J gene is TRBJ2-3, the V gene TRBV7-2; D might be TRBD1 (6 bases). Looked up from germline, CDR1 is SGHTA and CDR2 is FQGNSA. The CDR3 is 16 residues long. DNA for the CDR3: TGTGCCAGCAGCCGTTTACCAGGGGCCAGCACAGATAAGCAGTATTTT. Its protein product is CASSRLPGASTDKQYF.

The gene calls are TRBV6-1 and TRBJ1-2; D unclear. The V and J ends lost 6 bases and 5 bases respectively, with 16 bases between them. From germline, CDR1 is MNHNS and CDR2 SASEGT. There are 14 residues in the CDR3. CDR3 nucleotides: TGTGCCAGCAGGGACTCAAGGGCGCCGTATGGCTACACCTTC. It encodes CASRDSRAPYGYTF.

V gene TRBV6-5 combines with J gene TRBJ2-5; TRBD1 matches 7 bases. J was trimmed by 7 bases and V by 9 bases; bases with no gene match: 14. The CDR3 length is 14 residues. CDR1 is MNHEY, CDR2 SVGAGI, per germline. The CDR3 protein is CASRETGPAGTQYF. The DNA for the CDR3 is TGTGCCAGTCGTGAGACAGGGCCGGCAGGGACCCAGTACTTC.

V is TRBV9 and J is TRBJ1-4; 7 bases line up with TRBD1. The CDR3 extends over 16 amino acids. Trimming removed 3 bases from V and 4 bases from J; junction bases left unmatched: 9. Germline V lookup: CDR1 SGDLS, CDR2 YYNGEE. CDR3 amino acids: CASSARGGQINEKLFF. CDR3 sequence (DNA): TGTGCCAGCAGCGCCCGGGGGGGACAGATTAATGAAAAACTGTTTTTT.

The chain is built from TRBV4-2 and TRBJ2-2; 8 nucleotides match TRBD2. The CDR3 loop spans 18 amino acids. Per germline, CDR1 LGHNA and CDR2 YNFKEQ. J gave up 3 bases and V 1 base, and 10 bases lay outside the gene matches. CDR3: CASSQVSGGGSDTGELFF. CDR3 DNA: TGTGCCAGCAGCCAAGTGTCAGGCGGGGGGTCTGACACCGGGGAGCTGTTTTTT.

The CDR3 reads CASRPGLTQETQYF. In DNA form, the CDR3 reads TGTGCCAGCAGGCCGGGACTCACACAAGAGACCCAGTACTTC. V gene TRBV28 combines with J gene TRBJ2-5; a possible D gene is TRBD2 (6 bases). V was shortened by 6 bases and J by 2 bases, with 13 bases between the two germline ends. CDR3 size: 14 residues. The germline CDR1 and CDR2 sequences are MDHEN and SYDVKM. The variable domain in full, with the rest retrieved from reference TRBV28 and TRBJ2-5, is DVKVTQSSRYLVKRTGEKVFLECVQDMDHENMFWYRQDPGLGLRLIYFSYDVKMKEKGDIPEGYSVSREKKERFSLILESASTNQTSMYLCASRPGLTQETQYFGPGTRLLVL.

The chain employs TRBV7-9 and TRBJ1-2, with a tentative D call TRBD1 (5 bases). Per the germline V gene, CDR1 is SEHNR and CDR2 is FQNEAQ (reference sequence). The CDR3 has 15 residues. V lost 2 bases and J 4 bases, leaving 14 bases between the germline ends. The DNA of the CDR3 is TGTGCCAGCAGCTTAAGTTCAGGGAAGGGCTATGGCTACACCTTC. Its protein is CASSLSSGKGYGYTF.

The CDR3 region is CASHRSNEKLFF. CDR3 coding DNA: TGTGCCAGCCATCGGAGTAATGAAAAACTGTTTTTT. The chain combines TRBV28 with TRBJ1-4; D unclear. The V and J ends lost 8 bases and 4 bases respectively, with 8 bases between them. This CDR3 spans 12 amino acids. Germline V gives CDR1 MDHEN, CDR2 SYDVKM. Based on the CDR3 plus reference TRBV28 and TRBJ1-4, the full variable domain is DVKVTQSSRYLVKRTGEKVFLECVQDMDHENMFWYRQDPGLGLRLIYFSYDVKMKEKGDIPEGYSVSREKKERFSLILESASTNQTSMYLCASHRSNEKLFFGSGTQLSVL.

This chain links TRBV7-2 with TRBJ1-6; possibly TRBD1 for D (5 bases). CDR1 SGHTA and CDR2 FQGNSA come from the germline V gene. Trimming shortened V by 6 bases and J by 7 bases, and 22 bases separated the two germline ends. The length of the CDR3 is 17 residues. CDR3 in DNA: TGTGCCAGCAGTCTAGTGGGGGGAACGGGCGGAAATTCACCCCTCCACTTT. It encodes CASSLVGGTGGNSPLHF. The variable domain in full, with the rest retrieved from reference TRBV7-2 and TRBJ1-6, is GAGVSQSPSNKVTEKGKDVELRCDPISGHTALYWYRQSLGQGLEFLIYFQGNSAPDKSGLPSDRFSAERTGGSVSTLTIQRTQQEDSAVYLCASSLVGGTGGNSPLHFGNGTRLTVT.

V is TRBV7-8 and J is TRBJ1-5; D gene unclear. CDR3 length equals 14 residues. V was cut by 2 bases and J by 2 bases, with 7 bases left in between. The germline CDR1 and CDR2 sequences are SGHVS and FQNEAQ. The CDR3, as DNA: TGTGCCAGCAGCTTACGGGAGGGCAATCAGCCCCAGCATTTT. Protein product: CASSLREGNQPQHF.

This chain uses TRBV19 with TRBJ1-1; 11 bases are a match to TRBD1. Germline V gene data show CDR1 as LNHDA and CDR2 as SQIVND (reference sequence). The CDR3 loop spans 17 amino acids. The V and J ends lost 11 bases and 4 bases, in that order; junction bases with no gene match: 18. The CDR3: CASYAGTGGDWVTEAFF. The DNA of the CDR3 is TGTGCCTCCTACGCCGGGACAGGGGGAGATTGGGTCACTGAAGCTTTCTTT.

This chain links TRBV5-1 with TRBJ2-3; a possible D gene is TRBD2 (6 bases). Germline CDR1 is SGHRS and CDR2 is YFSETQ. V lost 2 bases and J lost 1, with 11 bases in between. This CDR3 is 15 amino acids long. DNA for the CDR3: TGCGCCAGCAGCTTTGGGGGGACGGGCACAGATACGCAGTATTTT. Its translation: CASSFGGTGTDTQYF.

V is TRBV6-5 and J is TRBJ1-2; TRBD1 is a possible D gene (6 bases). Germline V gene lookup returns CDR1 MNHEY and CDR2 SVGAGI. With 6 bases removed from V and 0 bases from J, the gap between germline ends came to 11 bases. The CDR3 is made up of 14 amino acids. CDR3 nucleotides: TGTGCCAGCAGCCCGCAGGGGACTAACTATGGCTACACCTTC. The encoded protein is CASSPQGTNYGYTF.

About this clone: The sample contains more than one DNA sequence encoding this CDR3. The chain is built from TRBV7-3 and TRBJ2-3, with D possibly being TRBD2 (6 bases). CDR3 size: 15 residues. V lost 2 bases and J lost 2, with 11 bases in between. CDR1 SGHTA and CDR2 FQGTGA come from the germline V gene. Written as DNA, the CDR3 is TGTGCCAGCAGCTTACAATCACTAGCCACAGATACGCAGTATTTT. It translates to CASSLQSLATDTQYF.

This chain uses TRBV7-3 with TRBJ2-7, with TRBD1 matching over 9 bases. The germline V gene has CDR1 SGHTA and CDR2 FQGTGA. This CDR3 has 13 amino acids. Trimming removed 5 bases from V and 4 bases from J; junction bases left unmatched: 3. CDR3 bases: TGTGCCAGCAGCACGGGACAGGGATACGAGCAGTACTTC. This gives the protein CASSTGQGYEQYF.

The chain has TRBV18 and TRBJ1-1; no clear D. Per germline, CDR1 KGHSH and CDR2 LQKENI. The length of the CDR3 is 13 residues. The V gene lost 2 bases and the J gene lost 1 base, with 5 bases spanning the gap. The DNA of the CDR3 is TGTGCCAGCTCACCAGGGCCGAACACTGAAGCTTTCTTT. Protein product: CASSPGPNTEAFF.

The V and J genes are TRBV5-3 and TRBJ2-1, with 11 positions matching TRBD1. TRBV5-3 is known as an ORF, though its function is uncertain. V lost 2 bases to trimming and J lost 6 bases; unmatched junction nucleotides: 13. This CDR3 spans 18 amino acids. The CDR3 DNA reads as TGTGCCAGAAGCTTTTCTCCTCTTACCGGGACAGGGGGCAATGAGCAGTTCTTC. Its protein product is CARSFSPLTGTGGNEQFF.

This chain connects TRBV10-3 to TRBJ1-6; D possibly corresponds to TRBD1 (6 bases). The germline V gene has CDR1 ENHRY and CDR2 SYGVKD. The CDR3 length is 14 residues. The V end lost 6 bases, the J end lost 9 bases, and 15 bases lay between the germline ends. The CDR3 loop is CAIRETGGSSPLHF. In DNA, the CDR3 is TGTGCCATCAGGGAGACAGGCGGGAGTTCACCCCTCCACTTT.

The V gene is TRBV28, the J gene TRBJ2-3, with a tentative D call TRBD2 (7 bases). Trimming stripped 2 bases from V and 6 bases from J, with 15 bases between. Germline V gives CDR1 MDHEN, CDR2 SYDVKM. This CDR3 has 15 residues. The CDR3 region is CASSLTGGGRDTQYF. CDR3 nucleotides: TGTGCCAGCAGTTTAACAGGCGGGGGCCGGGATACGCAGTATTTT.